The 32 T cell receptor beta chains below all came from one sample that was sequenced in a study of beta chain features in type 1 diabetes. Overall study results and limits: Patients with Type 1 diabetes showed moderately but significantly shorter TCRB CDR3s in all four CD4+ subsets.

No antigen is known for these receptors. Expressed TCRB transcripts got sequenced, as all isolated RNA was reverse transcribed. Libraries were prepared by immunoSEQ multiplex PCR; TCRdb keeps only in-frame clonotypes and omits some of them. The table lists about 340,000 clones, 13% of them singletons. The sample consisted of naive CD4+ T cells from blood. These receptors were taken from a woman aged 18 to 35 with type 1 diabetes.

This clone has more than one count but fewer than ten. This chain joins TRBV6-6 and TRBJ1-2; no definite D call. In germline, CDR1 is MNHNY, CDR2 SVGAGI (reference sequence). This CDR3 contains 13 residues. Trimming took off 2 bases at V and 8 bases at J, with 12 bases between the two ends. For the CDR3, the DNA is TGTGCCAGCAGTTACAGTGAGTTAGAGGGCTACACCTTC. Amino acid sequence: CASSYSELEGYTF.

This clone was recorded a few times. The genes are TRBV10-3 and TRBJ1-4; possible D gene TRBD1, 6 bases. Trimming removed 10 bases at V and 7 bases at J, with 16 bases between. CDR3 length: 13 residues. Per germline, CDR1 ENHRY and CDR2 SYGVKD. The CDR3 DNA reads as TGTGCCACCAGACAGGAGTCGGTTGAAAAACTGTTTTTT. Protein sequence: CATRQESVEKLFF.

About this clone itself: Additional DNA sequences in this sample encode the identical CDR3. The chain is built from TRBV18 and TRBJ2-5, with 9 positions matching TRBD1. The V and J ends lost 6 bases and 5 bases, in that order; junction bases with no gene match: 7. Germline values: CDR1 KGHSH, CDR2 LQKENI. CDR3 length: 14 residues. The CDR3 DNA is TGTGCCAGCTCGGGCAACAGGGGGCAGGAGACCCAGTACTTC. It translates to CASSGNRGQETQYF. Supplemented by reference TRBV18 and TRBJ2-5, the full variable domain reads NAGVMQNPRHLVRRRGQEARLRCSPMKGHSHVYWYRQLPEEGLKFMVYLQKENIIDESGMPKERFSAEFPKEGPSILRIQQVVRGDSAAYFCASSGNRGQETQYFGPGTRLLVL.

The rearrangement joins TRBV18 to TRBJ2-5; 8 bases align to TRBD1. V shed 3 bases, J shed 2 bases, and the junction held 5 bases outside the gene matches. Germline V gives CDR1 KGHSH, CDR2 LQKENI. The CDR3 runs 15 residues. The CDR3: CASSPIRTGQETQYF. CDR3 sequence (DNA): TGTGCCAGCTCACCGATACGGACAGGGCAAGAGACCCAGTACTTC.

This clone was counted a few times. The genes are TRBV30 and TRBJ1-2; D is unclear. V lost 2 bases and J lost 7, with 8 bases in between. Germline V gives CDR1 GTSNPN, CDR2 SVGIG (reference sequence). The CDR3 contains 11 residues. The CDR3 nucleotides are TGTGCCTGGAGTTCTAGGTTTGGCTACACCTTC. Translated, it gives CAWSSRFGYTF.

This clone has more than one count but fewer than ten. This chain uses TRBV7-6 with TRBJ2-2; a weak D match, TRBD2 (5 bases). The CDR3 extends over 16 amino acids. The germline V gene has CDR1 SGHVS and CDR2 FNYEAQ. Between the trimmed V and J ends, which lost 1 base and 0 bases, there was a span of 9 bases. CDR3 sequence reads: CASSLVSSPNTGELFF. CDR3 sequence (DNA): TGTGCCAGCAGCTTAGTGTCTAGCCCGAACACCGGGGAGCTGTTTTTT. Using reference TRBV7-6 and TRBJ2-2 for the parts outside the CDR3, the full variable domain is GAGVSQSPRYKVTKRGQDVALRCDPISGHVSLYWYRQALGQGPEFLTYFNYEAQQDKSGLPNDRFSAERPEGSISTLTIQRTEQRDSAMYRCASSLVSSPNTGELFFGEGSRLTVL.

V gene TRBV27 combines with J gene TRBJ2-1, with TRBD2 identical over 11 bases. The CDR3 length is 18 residues. Germline assignment: CDR1 MNHEY and CDR2 SMNVEV (reference sequence). V lost 6 bases, J lost 6 bases, and 16 bases stayed unmatched. In DNA form, the CDR3 reads TGTGCCAGCAGCCCCGGCTCCGGGACTAGCGGTTGGAGCAATGAGCAGTTCTTC. Encoded protein: CASSPGSGTSGWSNEQFF.

This clone was counted at least ten times. The rearrangement uses TRBV29-1 and TRBJ2-7; 9 nucleotides agree with TRBD1. J lost 5 bases, V lost 6 bases, and 5 bases had no gene match. The CDR3 is made up of 12 amino acids. Germline assignment: CDR1 SQVTM and CDR2 ANQGSEA. DNA for the CDR3: TGCAGCGTGAGGGACAGGGCCCACGAGCAGTACGTC. Amino acid sequence: CSVRDRAHEQYV.

This clone has more than one count but fewer than ten. The V gene is TRBV7-2, the J gene TRBJ2-5, with D possibly matching TRBD2 (5 bases). CDR1 is SGHTA and CDR2 is FQGNSA in the germline V gene. CDR3 length: 14 residues. V was trimmed by 5 bases and J by 3 bases, leaving 13 bases between them. The CDR3 protein is CASSPSLAEETQYF. The DNA for the CDR3 is TGTGCCAGCAGCCCTAGCCTAGCTGAAGAGACCCAGTACTTC.

The chain links TRBV2 to TRBJ1-3; D unresolved. From germline, CDR1 is SNHLY and CDR2 FYNNEI. This CDR3 has 13 amino acids. Trimming removed 9 bases at V and 1 base at J, with 10 bases between. DNA of the CDR3: TGTGCCAGTGGCGGTGGATCTGGAAACACCATATATTTT. This translates into CASGGGSGNTIYF.

The J gene is TRBJ1-2, the V gene TRBV30; maybe TRBD1 (6 bases). This CDR3 comprises 13 residues. V lost 2 bases to trimming and J lost 4 bases, with 11 bases between them. Looked up from germline, CDR1 is GTSNPN and CDR2 is SVGIG (reference sequence). DNA of the CDR3: TGTGCCTGGAGTCCAGGGGCAGGCTATGGCTACACCTTC. Translation gives CAWSPGAGYGYTF.

In its sample, this clone was seen a few times. The chain uses TRBV2 and TRBJ2-1, with 12 nucleotides matching TRBD2. CDR1 and CDR2 (germline): SNHLY, FYNNEI. The CDR3 has 14 residues. Trimming took 8 bases from V and 7 from J; bases not matched to a gene: 6. The CDR3 bases are TGTGCCAGCTCTACTAGCGGGAGGTGGAATGAGCAGTTCTTC. It codes for CASSTSGRWNEQFF.

This clone was picked up a small number of times. The V gene is TRBV7-8, the J gene TRBJ1-1; possible D gene TRBD1, 5 bases. There are 14 residues in the CDR3. The germline gives CDR1 SGHVS, CDR2 FQNEAQ. With 6 bases removed from V and 0 bases from J, the gap between germline ends came to 11 bases. CDR3 amino acids: CASRRQPLNTEAFF. Here the CDR3 DNA reads TGTGCCAGCAGGAGACAGCCCCTGAACACTGAAGCTTTCTTT.

This clone came up a few times. This sequence joins TRBV29-1 and TRBJ1-3; 9 nucleotides agree with TRBD1. Trimming at V came to 7 bases and at J to 2 bases, leaving 6 bases not matched to a gene. The CDR3 sequence is 14 residues long. Germline V gene lookup returns CDR1 SQVTM and CDR2 ANQGSEA. The CDR3 loop reads CSETGGAAGNTIYF. The CDR3 DNA reads TGCAGCGAAACAGGGGGCGCGGCTGGAAACACCATATATTTT.

The rearrangement links TRBV5-1 to TRBJ2-5, with 10 positions matching TRBD1. This CDR3 has 14 residues. V dropped 4 bases and J dropped 5; count of bases not matched to a gene: 5. Per the germline V gene, CDR1 is SGHRS and CDR2 is YFSETQ. Here the CDR3 reads CASSDRDRGETQYF. The CDR3 region has the DNA TGCGCCAGCAGCGACCGGGACAGGGGTGAGACCCAGTACTTC. The whole variable domain, remainder taken from reference TRBV5-1 and TRBJ2-5, is KAGVTQTPRYLIKTRGQQVTLSCSPISGHRSVSWYQQTPGQGLQFLFEYFSETQRNKGNFPGRFSGRQFSNSRSEMNVSTLELGDSALYLCASSDRDRGETQYFGPGTRLLVL.

This clone came up a few times. This chain links TRBV19 with TRBJ1-5; TRBD1 matches 8 bases. The CDR3 has 15 residues. The V gene end was trimmed by 5 bases and the J gene end by 7 bases; junction bases not matched to a gene: 10. Germline V lookup: CDR1 LNHDA, CDR2 SQIVND (reference sequence). For the CDR3, the DNA is TGTGCCAGTAGTGGCAGGACAGGGCAGGGACAGCCCCAGCATTTT. Protein product: CASSGRTGQGQPQHF. The full variable domain, with the rest looked up from reference TRBV19 and TRBJ1-5, is DGGITQSPKYLFRKEGQNVTLSCEQNLNHDAMYWYRQDPGQGLRLIYYSQIVNDFQKGDIAEGYSVSREKKESFPLTVTSAQKNPTAFYLCASSGRTGQGQPQHFGDGTRLSIL.

The chain carries TRBV5-1 and TRBJ2-1; TRBD2 matches at 11 bases. Per the germline V gene, CDR1 is SGHRS and CDR2 is YFSETQ. The CDR3 covers 18 residues. V shed 4 bases and J 14 bases; nucleotides not matched to a gene: 23. The DNA for the CDR3 is TGCGCCAGCAGCCTCTTGCCCCCTAGCGGGAGGTTCCCCGGACAGAAGTTCTTC. Amino acids: CASSLLPPSGRFPGQKFF.

V is TRBV9 and J is TRBJ2-2, with 8 bases aligning to TRBD2. Germline V CDR1 and CDR2: SGDLS, YYNGEE. V was clipped by 2 bases and J by 1 base; unmatched bases: 4. The CDR3 is 16 residues long. CDR3: CASSVRAGVNTGELFF. The CDR3 DNA is TGTGCCAGCAGCGTCCGAGCGGGGGTGAACACCGGGGAGCTGTTTTTT.

A few counts support this clone. The chain recombines TRBV5-1 with TRBJ1-1, with D possibly matching TRBD1 (5 bases). Between the trimmed V and J ends, which lost 4 bases and 8 bases, there was a span of 18 bases. There are 14 residues in the CDR3. CDR1 is SGHRS, CDR2 YFSETQ, per germline. The CDR3 loop is CASSLGRGPEEAFF. The CDR3 DNA sequence: TGCGCCAGCAGCCTGGGACGAGGGCCGGAGGAAGCTTTCTTT.

This clone was observed a few times. The chain has TRBV18 and TRBJ2-7; 10 bases fit TRBD1. The CDR3 extends over 13 amino acids. V dropped 4 bases and J dropped 5; count of bases not matched to a gene: 2. CDR1 and CDR2 from the germline V gene are KGHSH and LQKENI. CDR3 amino acids: CASSRQGANEQYV. In nucleotides, the CDR3 is TGTGCCAGCTCACGACAGGGGGCCAACGAGCAGTACGTC.

This clone has just a few counts. The chain uses TRBV29-1 and TRBJ1-2; D unresolved. In germline, CDR1 is SQVTM, CDR2 ANQGSEA. Trimming left V 7 bases short and J 10 bases short, with 16 bases between. The CDR3 runs 11 residues. The CDR3 spells CSERTGSDYTF. The CDR3 nucleotides are TGCAGCGAGCGGACGGGGAGTGACTACACCTTC.

This clone was counted between two and nine times. V and J are TRBV4-1 and TRBJ1-2, with 9 bases fitting TRBD1. Germline loops: CDR1 MGHRA, CDR2 YSYEKL. The junction had 15 bases not matched to a gene; V was cut back by 4 bases and J by 6 bases. The CDR3 loop spans 17 amino acids. CDR3 in DNA: TGCGCCAGCAGCCCCCTGGGGACAGGGTTGAAAGTTGATGGCTACACCTTC. It yields the protein CASSPLGTGLKVDGYTF.

This rearrangement joins TRBV28 to TRBJ1-5; 11 nucleotides match TRBD1. Germline V lookup: CDR1 MDHEN, CDR2 SYDVKM. The length of the CDR3 is 13 residues. V was pared by 6 bases and J by 9 bases, with 4 bases of the junction left unmatched. Here the CDR3 reads CASRGQGGPPQHF. The CDR3 DNA sequence: TGTGCCAGCAGGGGACAGGGGGGCCCGCCCCAGCATTTT.

The V gene is TRBV11-2, the J gene TRBJ2-7, with D tentatively TRBD1 (5 bases). V gave up 2 bases and J gave up 0 bases, with 14 bases separating them. This CDR3 comprises 16 residues. Germline CDR1 SGHAT, CDR2 FQNNGV. CDR3 amino acids: CASSLMGSGNSYEQYF. CDR3 nucleotides: TGTGCCAGCAGCTTAATGGGGTCAGGGAACTCCTACGAGCAGTACTTC.

This chain joins TRBV7-9 and TRBJ1-5; TRBD1 might be the D (5 bases). V lost 0 bases and J 3 bases, leaving 6 bases between the germline ends. The CDR3 covers 14 residues. The germline V gene has CDR1 SEHNR and CDR2 FQNEAQ (reference sequence). Here the CDR3 DNA reads TGTGCCAGCAGCTTAGCACAGGACAATCAGCCCCAGCATTTT. This gives the protein CASSLAQDNQPQHF.

CDR3 sequence reads: CASSLETTISYNEQFF. DNA of the CDR3: TGTGCCAGCAGCTTGGAGACTACCATATCCTACAATGAGCAGTTCTTC. This rearrangement joins TRBV5-4 to TRBJ2-1; a possible D gene is TRBD2 (5 bases). The V end was cut by 0 bases, the J end by 1 base, with 11 bases between. Germline V gene lookup returns CDR1 SGHNT and CDR2 YYREEE (reference sequence). The CDR3 spans 16 residues.

J is TRBJ2-3 and V is TRBV11-2; 8 bases are a match to TRBD2. V was pared by 1 base and J by 6 bases, with 9 bases of the junction left unmatched. This CDR3 has 16 amino acids. The germline V gene has CDR1 SGHAT and CDR2 FQNNGV. The CDR3 sequence: CASSLGLAGPADTQYF. In nucleotides, the CDR3 is TGTGCCAGCAGCTTAGGGCTAGCGGGCCCCGCCGATACGCAGTATTTT.

The chain couples TRBV2 to TRBJ2-1; TRBD2 matches 9 bases. The length of the CDR3 is 15 residues. The germline gives CDR1 SNHLY, CDR2 FYNNEI. Trimming cost V 5 bases and J 6 bases; bases outside gene matches: 8. The DNA for the CDR3 is TGTGCCAGCAGTCGGAGGCTAGCGGGATCCAATGAGCAGTTCTTC. Translated, it gives CASSRRLAGSNEQFF.

This clone was seen a few times. J is TRBJ2-3 and V is TRBV15; D is unclear. Trimming removed 2 bases from V and 3 bases from J, with 15 bases in between. The CDR3 is 16 residues long. The germline V gene has CDR1 LNHNV and CDR2 YYDKDF (reference sequence). This chain's CDR3 is CATSRFIPSRTDTQYF. CDR3 nucleotide sequence: TGTGCCACCAGCAGATTCATACCATCTAGGACAGATACGCAGTATTTT.

The gene calls are TRBV9 and TRBJ2-1; D unresolved. This CDR3 spans 12 amino acids. CDR1 is SGDLS and CDR2 is YYNGEE in the germline V gene. V was shortened by 2 bases and J by 10 bases, with 10 bases between the two germline ends. CDR3 coding DNA: TGTGCCAGCAGCGTGCTGCCCGGGGAGCAGTTCTTC. It encodes CASSVLPGEQFF.

On this clone itself: Other nucleotide sequences in the sample specify the same CDR3. This chain joins TRBV7-2 and TRBJ2-3; 11 nucleotides line up with TRBD2. The CDR3 length is 14 residues. Looked up from germline, CDR1 is SGHTA and CDR2 is FQGNSA. The V and J ends lost 6 bases and 6 bases, in that order; junction bases with no gene match: 5. CDR3 DNA sequence: TGTGCCAGCAGAATAGCGGGAGGGCCGGATACGCAGTATTTT. Translation gives CASRIAGGPDTQYF.

The CDR3 sequence is CASSLWQGNYGYTF. The CDR3 DNA reads as TGTGCCAGCAGTTTATGGCAGGGGAACTATGGCTACACCTTC. This chain joins TRBV28 and TRBJ1-2, with D tentatively TRBD1 (6 bases). The CDR3 has 14 amino acids. Germline V CDR1 and CDR2: MDHEN, SYDVKM. The V end was cut by 0 bases, the J end by 2 bases, with 7 bases between.